This is a list of T cell receptor beta chains from one sample in a study of T-cell reconstitution after alpha-beta-depleted transplantation in children. MiXCR, applied by TCRdb to the PCR reads, yields one record per CDR3 protein. The table records about 420,000 distinct CDR3 sequences, 9.5% to 13% of them present only once. The sequences come from PBMCs from the stem cell graft donor, collected from the stem cell graft. The source of these receptors is a human donor who donated a stem cell graft to a child with acute myeloid leukemia. Both conserved end residues are part of each CDR3. Fields, in order: V gene, J gene, clone size, D gene, CDR3 DNA, CDR3 protein. D genes are given only for firm matches. Part of the rows lack a size; the others show once, few, many or a class for expanded clones.

TRBV6-1,TRBJ1-5,many,TRBD1,TGTGCCAGCGGCCAGACAGGGGGAGGGAATCAGCCCCAGCATTTT,CASGQTGGGNQPQHF
TRBV4-1,TRBJ2-5,few,TRBD2,TGCGCCAGCAGCCAAGAACGACTAGCGGGGAAAGAGACCCAGTACTTC,CASSQERLAGKETQYF
TRBV27,TRBJ2-3,.,.,TGTGCCAGCAGTTTTCTACGGAGCAGCACAGATACGCAGTATTTT,CASSFLRSSTDTQYF
TRBV5-1,TRBJ2-7,few,TRBD2,TGCGCCAGCAGCTTAGGACTAGCGGGAGGTCCGAACGATTACGAGCAGTACTTC,CASSLGLAGGPNDYEQYF
TRBV19,TRBJ2-5,.,.,TGTGCCAGTAGTACCGGGACCTCCCCTGGGGAGACCCAGTACTTC,CASSTGTSPGETQYF
TRBV12-3/TRBV12-4,TRBJ1-6,.,.,TGTGCCAGCAGTTTAGCGGTCGGGGGTGGCCGGGATAATTCACCCCTCCACTTT,CASSLAVGGGRDNSPLHF
TRBV20-1,TRBJ2-1,.,.,TGCAGTGCTAGAGAGGCGGGGCTAGTCAATGAGCAGTTCTTC,CSAREAGLVNEQFF
TRBV12-3/TRBV12-4,TRBJ2-1,many,.,TGTGCCAGCAGTTTAGGGGGGGCAGGTGAGCAGTTCTTC,CASSLGGAGEQFF
TRBV27,TRBJ2-1,.,.,TGTGCCAGCAGTTTATCCAGGGCTCCGAATGAGCAGTTCTTC,CASSLSRAPNEQFF
TRBV20-1,TRBJ2-7,.,.,TGCAGTGCCGCGAGCTCTTTAAGCTCCTACGAGCAGTACTTC,CSAASSLSSYEQYF
TRBV20-1,TRBJ2-3,.,TRBD2,TGCAGCGGACTAGCGGGGGGTACTAGCACAGATACGCAGTATTTT,CSGLAGGTSTDTQYF
TRBV5-1,TRBJ1-5,many,.,TGCGCCAGCAGTTTGGGGGTGTATAGCAATCAGCCCCAGCATTTT,CASSLGVYSNQPQHF
TRBV20-1,TRBJ2-1,.,.,TGCAGTGCCTCACAAAATCATCAGTGGAGCGATGAGCAGTTCTTC,CSASQNHQWSDEQFF